These T cell receptor beta chains were read from a single sample in a study of blood T cell repertoires in COVID-19. Repertoires were generated with immunoSEQ multiplex PCR, while TCRdb's copy carries only in-frame clones and drops some. The table includes about 150,000 clones, approximately 80% detected once. The sample comprised peripheral blood. The receptors derive from a man aged 60-69 years with active or convalescent COVID-19. Each CDR3 is given with its conserved first and last residue. D genes are given only for firm matches. Some rows have no size entry. The others give once, few or many, or a class for an expanded clone.

TRBJ2-1 | . | . | TRBV7-2 | TGTGCCAGCAGCACCCGAGGGGGGGCGGGAGTCCACTACAATGAGCAGTTCTTC | CASSTRGGAGVHYNEQFF
TRBJ1-6 | . | few | TRBV30 | TGTGCCTGCCGCCCGGGGGATTATAATTCACCCCTCCACTTT | CACRPGDYNSPLHF
TRBJ2-7 | TRBD2 | . | TRBV11-2 | TGTGCCAGCAGCTTAGTAGGTAGCGGGAGATTACGGCCCGAGCAGTACTTC | CASSLVGSGRLRPEQYF
TRBJ2-2 | TRBD2 | . | TRBV6-2/TRBV6-3 | TGTGCCAGCAGCCACGGGAGCGGGAGTGGAACCGGGGAGCTGTTTTTT | CASSHGSGSGTGELFF
TRBJ1-5 | . | once | TRBV6-2/TRBV6-3 | TGTGCCAGCAGTTCTGAGTTTCAGCCCCAGCATTTT | CASSSEFQPQHF
TRBJ1-5 | . | few | TRBV28 | TGTGCCAGCAGTTTAGGTTCAGGGGTAGATCAGCCCCAGCATTTT | CASSLGSGVDQPQHF
TRBJ2-7 | TRBD1 | few | TRBV7-2 | TGTGCCAGCAGCCCGGGTGGGACAGTCTCCTACGAGCAGTACTTC | CASSPGGTVSYEQYF
TRBJ1-2 | . | . | TRBV4-1 | TGCGCCAGCAGCCAAGACAGTGTCACCGTCTATGGCTACACCTTC | CASSQDSVTVYGYTF
TRBJ2-3 | . | . | TRBV5-6 | TGTGCCAGCAGCTTCGACTTCGGGCAGGGTAGCACAGATACGCAGTATTTT | CASSFDFGQGSTDTQYF
TRBJ1-2 | TRBD1 | . | TRBV6-5 | TGTGCCAGCAGGACCCTCGACAGGGGGCGCGAGGGCTACACCTTC | CASRTLDRGREGYTF
TRBJ2-2 | TRBD2 | . | TRBV7-2 | TGTGCCAGCAGCTTAAGGCTAGCGGGAGCCGGGGAGCTGTTTTTT | CASSLRLAGAGELFF
TRBJ2-5 | . | once | TRBV6-1 | TGTGCCAGCAGTGAAAAACAGGCCTGGGAGACCCAGTACTTC | CASSEKQAWETQYF
TRBJ1-2 | . | . | TRBV4-2 | TGTGCCAGCAGCCAAGAAGATACGAGAGGCTACACCTTC | CASSQEDTRGYTF